These 2 T cell receptor beta chains were all obtained from the same sample, sequenced in a study of cytomegalovirus exposure and HLA in healthy donors. Researchers ran the PCR with 60 Vbeta and 13 Jbeta primers. Generated by immunoSEQ multiplex PCR, the TCRdb table keeps only in-frame clones and is missing some. Counted here are some 75,000 clones, 78% occurring once; the ten biggest clones make up approximately 5.6%. The sequencing sample was made of PBMCs. All receptors derive from a man aged 18 to 30 in good health and CMV-seropositive.

In its sample, this clone was seen a few times. This chain uses TRBV29-1 with TRBJ2-7; D might be TRBD1 (6 bases). From germline, CDR1 is SQVTM and CDR2 ANQGSEA. CDR3 length: 13 residues. The V gene lost 3 bases and the J gene lost 5 bases, with 14 bases spanning the gap. CDR3 sequence: CSVDRGQRDEQYF. The CDR3 bases are TGCAGCGTTGACCGGGGACAACGGGACGAGCAGTACTTC.

The chain has TRBV28 and TRBJ2-1; TRBD2 agrees at 12 bases. The CDR3 spans 13 residues. J gave up 9 bases and V 7 bases, and 4 bases lay outside the gene matches. Germline V gene data show CDR1 as MDHEN and CDR2 as SYDVKM. The CDR3 sequence: CASTTSGRFEQFF. The CDR3 region has the DNA TGTGCCAGCACCACTAGCGGGAGGTTTGAGCAGTTCTTC.